The text below deals with one T cell receptor beta chain. The antigen is not known. The library put unique molecular identifiers onto individual cDNA molecules. Original handling: Samples contained a median of approximately 100,000 TCRs, with a range of roughly 20,000 to 690,600. TCRdb reprocessed the 5' RACE reads via MiXCR and lists one record per CDR3 protein. The V and J calls and clone size are TCRdb's, not the authors'. Of approximately 110,000 distinct CDR3 sequences listed, around 20% were seen once; the top ten hold roughly 2.8%. This entry belongs to a study of human T cells and chemical hapten exposure. Whole-study context: TCR yields per sample varied mostly from small pooled library volume differences.

The CDR3 is 17 amino acids. Looked up from germline, CDR1 is SGHAT and CDR2 is FQNNGV. The V gene end was trimmed by 1 base and the J gene end by 0 bases; junction bases not matched to a gene: 6. Study-wide results and caveats: DPC sensitization produced no change in TCRs with frequency above 1 in 1000.

The starting material, unfractionated whole blood, was used for total RNA extraction. This chain uses TRBV11-2 with TRBJ2-1; TRBD2 agrees at 7 bases. The TCR was taken from a human donor in good health. CDR3 bases: TGTGCCAGCAGCTTAGGGGCTAGCGGCGCCTCCTACAATGAGCAGTTCTTC. Protein sequence: CASSLGASGASYNEQFF.